Listed below are T cell receptor beta chains from one sample, sequenced in a study of blood T cell repertoires in COVID-19. The method was immunoSEQ multiplex PCR; TCRdb's version includes in-frame clones alone and lacks a portion of them. The sample yields around 120,000 clones, 75% to 90% seen once. Input material: peripheral blood. The receptors stem from a woman between 70 and 85 years old with acute or convalescent COVID-19. Each CDR3 is given with its conserved first and last residue. Fields, in order: CDR3 protein, clone size, V gene, J gene. Expanded clones are given a class, and other clones once, few, many or no size at all.

CSVAGLRGYTF,NA,TRBV20-1,TRBJ1-2
CASSELGGRQETQYF,NA,TRBV2,TRBJ2-5
CASRPSGGTKNIQYF,NA,TRBV12-2,TRBJ2-4
CASSRTGSNTEAFF,NA,TRBV3-1/TRBV3-2,TRBJ1-1
CASISRTGHSGNTIYF,NA,TRBV12-5,TRBJ1-3
CASKTGTKEYGYTF,few,TRBV2,TRBJ1-2
CASSLEGNTEAFF,NA,TRBV7-3,TRBJ1-1
CASSEGARVGFNQPQHF,NA,TRBV6-1,TRBJ1-5
CASTAGLNYGYTF,NA,TRBV3-1/TRBV3-2,TRBJ1-2
CASSHLEAGGEQYF,NA,TRBV4-1,TRBJ2-7
CASSTNRVGETQYF,NA,TRBV6-5,TRBJ2-5
CAWSVRLAGISYEQYF,NA,TRBV30,TRBJ2-7
CASSKPGLTNNEQFF,NA,TRBV7-9,TRBJ2-1
CASSSRPSGGGETQYF,few,TRBV5-1,TRBJ2-5
CASSPTGRDQPQHF,once,TRBV28,TRBJ1-5
CASRSDSHSGELFF,once,TRBV5-4,TRBJ2-2
CASSSAPGTAEKLFF,once,TRBV7-9,TRBJ1-4
CASSSWLPTGNYGYTF,NA,TRBV11-3,TRBJ1-2
CASSARTGAGKLFF,NA,TRBV13,TRBJ1-4
CASNLASSYNSPLHF,NA,TRBV3-1/TRBV3-2,TRBJ1-6
CASSVLGASTDTQYF,NA,TRBV10-1,TRBJ2-3
CASWGGNSGNTIYF,NA,TRBV28,TRBJ1-3
CASSHATGGYGYTF,few,TRBV3-1/TRBV3-2,TRBJ1-2
CASRLNRGPAGYTF,NA,TRBV19,TRBJ1-2
CASSFGGTYTEAFF,NA,TRBV28,TRBJ1-1
CATSDPRDSTYEQYF,NA,TRBV24-1,TRBJ2-7